Listed below are T cell receptor beta chains from one sample, sequenced in a study of cytomegalovirus exposure and HLA in healthy donors. Generated by immunoSEQ multiplex PCR, the TCRdb table keeps only in-frame clones and is missing some. The table includes 110,000 or so clones, 88% detected once. Material: PBMCs. The receptors here all came from a man aged 18-30 years in good health and CMV-seronegative. CDR3s include the opening cysteine and the closing phenylalanine or tryptophan. D genes are given only for firm matches. Only part of the rows carry a size: once, few, many, or a class if the clone is expanded.

clone_size: -
j_call: TRBJ2-5
d_call: TRBD2
v_call: TRBV27
cdr3_aa: CASSSTSGGKETQYF
cdr3_nt: TGTGCCAGCAGTTCGACTAGCGGGGGGAAAGAGACCCAGTACTTC

clone_size: once
j_call: TRBJ1-6
d_call: -
v_call: TRBV5-1
cdr3_aa: CASSLSTADNSPLHF
cdr3_nt: TGCGCCAGCAGCTTGTCGACAGCAGATAATTCACCCCTCCACTTT

clone_size: -
j_call: TRBJ2-5
d_call: TRBD2
v_call: TRBV7-6
cdr3_aa: CASSFLAGGNQETQYF
cdr3_nt: TGTGCCAGCAGCTTTCTAGCGGGGGGAAATCAAGAGACCCAGTACTTC

clone_size: -
j_call: TRBJ1-1
d_call: -
v_call: TRBV30
cdr3_aa: CAWKPDRLNTEAFF
cdr3_nt: TGTGCCTGGAAGCCTGACAGACTGAACACTGAAGCTTTCTTT

clone_size: -
j_call: TRBJ2-7
d_call: -
v_call: TRBV30
cdr3_aa: CAWSKRAYSPKNEQYF
cdr3_nt: TGTGCCTGGAGCAAGCGCGCCTATTCCCCGAAAAACGAGCAGTACTTC

clone_size: -
j_call: TRBJ1-5
d_call: TRBD1
v_call: TRBV6-1
cdr3_aa: CASSNQGVGNQPQHF
cdr3_nt: TGTGCCAGCAGCAACCAGGGGGTCGGGAATCAGCCCCAGCATTTT

clone_size: -
j_call: TRBJ1-1
d_call: -
v_call: TRBV19
cdr3_aa: CASQTRGGDGAEAFF
cdr3_nt: TGTGCCAGCCAAACTAGAGGGGGAGACGGGGCTGAAGCTTTCTTT

clone_size: -
j_call: TRBJ2-3
d_call: TRBD2
v_call: TRBV19
cdr3_aa: CASSIREGTDTQYF
cdr3_nt: TGTGCCAGTAGTATACGGGAGGGTACAGATACGCAGTATTTT

clone_size: -
j_call: TRBJ2-1
d_call: TRBD2
v_call: TRBV30
cdr3_aa: CAWSVRGGRYNEQFF
cdr3_nt: TGTGCCTGGAGTGTACGGGGGGGACGCTACAATGAGCAGTTCTTC

clone_size: -
j_call: TRBJ2-2
d_call: -
v_call: TRBV5-4
cdr3_aa: CASSSSGYRNTGELFF
cdr3_nt: TGTGCCAGCAGCTCCTCAGGGTATCGGAACACCGGGGAGCTGTTTTTT

clone_size: -
j_call: TRBJ1-5
d_call: -
v_call: TRBV5-1
cdr3_aa: CASSLGIASNQPQHF
cdr3_nt: TGCGCCAGCAGCTTGGGAATTGCGAGCAATCAGCCCCAGCATTTT

clone_size: -
j_call: TRBJ2-7
d_call: -
v_call: TRBV19
cdr3_aa: CASSDPWDFHYEQYF
cdr3_nt: TGTGCCAGTAGCGATCCGTGGGACTTCCACTACGAGCAGTACTTC

clone_size: -
j_call: TRBJ2-5
d_call: TRBD1
v_call: TRBV28
cdr3_aa: CASSPRGTGDETQYF
cdr3_nt: TGTGCCAGCAGTCCAAGAGGGACAGGGGACGAGACCCAGTACTTC

clone_size: -
j_call: TRBJ2-7
d_call: TRBD2
v_call: TRBV9
cdr3_aa: CASSFGTMDPAAF
cdr3_nt: TGTGCCAGCAGCTTCGGGACTATGGATCCGGCTGCCTTC

clone_size: -
j_call: TRBJ1-5
d_call: TRBD1
v_call: TRBV27
cdr3_aa: CASSSRGSYNQPQHF
cdr3_nt: TGTGCCAGCAGTTCCAGGGGGTCCTACAATCAGCCCCAGCATTTT

clone_size: -
j_call: TRBJ2-1
d_call: TRBD2
v_call: TRBV29-1
cdr3_aa: CSVDTLAVTYNEQFF
cdr3_nt: TGCAGCGTGGACACTCTAGCGGTCACCTACAATGAGCAGTTCTTC

clone_size: -
j_call: TRBJ1-3
d_call: -
v_call: TRBV5-6
cdr3_aa: CASSLGWRGRGAENTIYF
cdr3_nt: TGTGCCAGCAGCTTGGGCTGGCGGGGGCGGGGGGCCGAAAACACCATATATTTT

clone_size: -
j_call: TRBJ1-1
d_call: -
v_call: TRBV6-5
cdr3_aa: CASIGQGFATEAFF
cdr3_nt: TGTGCCAGCATAGGTCAGGGGTTCGCGACTGAAGCTTTCTTT

clone_size: -
j_call: TRBJ1-1
d_call: -
v_call: TRBV5-6
cdr3_aa: CASSLIGTEAFF
cdr3_nt: TGTGCCAGCAGCTTGATCGGGACTGAAGCTTTCTTT

clone_size: -
j_call: TRBJ2-2
d_call: -
v_call: TRBV5-8
cdr3_aa: CASSWRTGEGQARPGELFF
cdr3_nt: TGTGCCAGCAGCTGGAGAACAGGGGAGGGACAGGCCAGGCCCGGGGAGCTGTTTTTT

clone_size: -
j_call: TRBJ2-4
d_call: -
v_call: TRBV19
cdr3_aa: CASRGLAKNIQYF
cdr3_nt: TGTGCCAGTAGGGGACTAGCCAAAAACATTCAGTACTTC

clone_size: few
j_call: TRBJ2-7
d_call: -
v_call: TRBV11-2
cdr3_aa: CASSFLLYEQYF
cdr3_nt: TGTGCCAGCAGCTTTTTACTCTACGAGCAGTACTTC

clone_size: -
j_call: TRBJ1-3
d_call: -
v_call: TRBV25-1
cdr3_aa: CASTTSSGNTIYF
cdr3_nt: TGTGCCAGCACCACAAGCTCTGGAAACACCATATATTTT

clone_size: -
j_call: TRBJ1-6
d_call: -
v_call: TRBV28
cdr3_aa: CASSFYGLDSPLHF
cdr3_nt: TGTGCCAGCAGTTTCTACGGTCTAGATTCACCCCTCCACTTT

clone_size: -
j_call: TRBJ1-1
d_call: -
v_call: TRBV19
cdr3_aa: CASSPGFGTEAFF
cdr3_nt: TGTGCCAGTAGTCCAGGGTTTGGCACTGAAGCTTTCTTT

clone_size: -
j_call: TRBJ2-1
d_call: TRBD2
v_call: TRBV2
cdr3_aa: CASTLAGVNEQFF
cdr3_nt: TGTGCCTCCACCTTGGCGGGAGTTAATGAGCAGTTCTTC

clone_size: -
j_call: TRBJ2-2
d_call: TRBD1
v_call: TRBV11-2
cdr3_aa: CASSAVPRGRRTGELFF
cdr3_nt: TGTGCCAGCAGCGCAGTCCCCAGGGGGCGGAGGACCGGGGAGCTGTTTTTT

clone_size: many
j_call: TRBJ2-7
d_call: -
v_call: TRBV6-1
cdr3_aa: CASSEQGEIGEQYF
cdr3_nt: TGTGCCAGCAGTGAACAGGGTGAGATTGGGGAGCAGTACTTC

clone_size: -
j_call: TRBJ2-7
d_call: TRBD1
v_call: TRBV4-2
cdr3_aa: CASSQDKTGGDEQYF
cdr3_nt: TGTGCCAGCAGCCAAGATAAGACAGGGGGCGACGAGCAGTACTTC

clone_size: -
j_call: TRBJ2-7
d_call: TRBD1
v_call: TRBV6-7
cdr3_aa: CASKLDRVPYEQYF
cdr3_nt: TGTGCCAGTAAATTGGACAGGGTCCCTTACGAGCAGTACTTC

clone_size: -
j_call: TRBJ2-1
d_call: TRBD1
v_call: TRBV27
cdr3_aa: CASSPHLGTGTYNEQFF
cdr3_nt: TGTGCCAGCAGTCCCCACCTAGGGACAGGGACTTACAATGAGCAGTTCTTC

clone_size: -
j_call: TRBJ2-1
d_call: TRBD2
v_call: TRBV29-1
cdr3_aa: CSVRLAGGLFMGVGQFF
cdr3_nt: TGCAGCGTCCGACTAGCGGGAGGATTGTTTATGGGTGTTGGGCAGTTCTTC

clone_size: -
j_call: TRBJ2-5
d_call: -
v_call: TRBV5-6
cdr3_aa: CASSPGGSLIGETQYF
cdr3_nt: TGTGCCAGCAGCCCTGGAGGGTCCCTCATCGGGGAGACCCAGTACTTC